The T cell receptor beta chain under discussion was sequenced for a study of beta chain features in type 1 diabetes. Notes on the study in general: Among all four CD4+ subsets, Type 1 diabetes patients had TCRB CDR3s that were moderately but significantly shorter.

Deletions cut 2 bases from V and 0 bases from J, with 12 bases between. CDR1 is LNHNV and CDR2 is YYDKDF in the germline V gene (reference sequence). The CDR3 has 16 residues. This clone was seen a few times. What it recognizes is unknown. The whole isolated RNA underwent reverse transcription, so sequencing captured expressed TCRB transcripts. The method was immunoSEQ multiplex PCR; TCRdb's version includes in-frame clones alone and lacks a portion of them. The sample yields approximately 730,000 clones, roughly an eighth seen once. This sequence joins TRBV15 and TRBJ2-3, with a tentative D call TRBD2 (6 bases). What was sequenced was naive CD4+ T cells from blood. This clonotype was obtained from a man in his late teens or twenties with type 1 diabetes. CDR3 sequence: CATSRPGRGSTDTQYF. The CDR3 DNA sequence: TGTGCCACCAGCAGACCGGGGCGGGGAAGCACAGATACGCAGTATTTT.